This TCR beta chain was identified in a study of blood T cell repertoires in COVID-19. Overall study context: Sources were T cells, B-cell-depleted T cells, or PBMCs; the material itself was cDNA or gDNA.

The table came from immunoSEQ multiplex PCR; TCRdb's copy has only in-frame clones and leaves some out. Among roughly 300,000 clones listed, 75% to 90% were seen once. The CDR3 is 12 amino acids. V gave up 10 bases and J gave up 4 bases, with 11 bases separating them. Germline-derived CDR1 and CDR2 are LNHDA and SQIVND (reference sequence). Symptom resolution, clearance, or two negative PCRs marked donors in Cohort 3 as recovered. J is TRBJ1-5 and V is TRBV19; D may be TRBD1 (6 bases). Sequencing used PBMCs or T cells enriched from blood (not recorded which). The receptor comes from a woman aged 50 to 60 who had recovered from COVID-19. CDR3 DNA: TGTGCCACGAGACAGGAAAATCAGCCCCAGCATTTT. Its protein is CATRQENQPQHF.